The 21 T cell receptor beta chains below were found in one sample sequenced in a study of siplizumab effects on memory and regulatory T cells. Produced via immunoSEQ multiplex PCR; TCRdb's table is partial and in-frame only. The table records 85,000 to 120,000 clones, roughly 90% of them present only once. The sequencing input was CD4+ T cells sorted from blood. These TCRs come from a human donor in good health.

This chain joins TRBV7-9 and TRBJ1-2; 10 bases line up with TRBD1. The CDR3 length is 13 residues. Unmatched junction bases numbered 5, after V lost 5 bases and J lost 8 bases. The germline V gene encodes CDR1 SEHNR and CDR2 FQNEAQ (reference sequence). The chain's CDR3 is CASSLGQGRGYTF. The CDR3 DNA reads TGTGCCAGCAGCCTGGGACAGGGGAGAGGCTACACCTTC.

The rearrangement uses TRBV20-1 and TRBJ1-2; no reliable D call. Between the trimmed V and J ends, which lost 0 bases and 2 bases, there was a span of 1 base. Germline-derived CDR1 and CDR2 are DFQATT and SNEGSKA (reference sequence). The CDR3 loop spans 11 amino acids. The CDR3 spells CSARENYGYTF. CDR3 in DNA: TGCAGTGCTAGAGAAAACTATGGCTACACCTTC.

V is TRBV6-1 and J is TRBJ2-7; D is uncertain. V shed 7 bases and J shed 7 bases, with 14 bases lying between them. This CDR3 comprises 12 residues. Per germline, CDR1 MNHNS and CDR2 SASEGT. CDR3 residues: CASKSARLEQYF. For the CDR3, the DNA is TGTGCCAGCAAGTCCGCTCGCCTTGAGCAGTACTTC.

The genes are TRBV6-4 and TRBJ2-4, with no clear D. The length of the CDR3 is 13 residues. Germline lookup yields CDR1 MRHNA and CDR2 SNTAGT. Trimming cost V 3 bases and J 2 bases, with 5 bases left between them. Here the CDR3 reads CASSESPKNIQYF. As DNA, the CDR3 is TGTGCCAGCAGTGAGAGCCCCAAAAACATTCAGTACTTC.

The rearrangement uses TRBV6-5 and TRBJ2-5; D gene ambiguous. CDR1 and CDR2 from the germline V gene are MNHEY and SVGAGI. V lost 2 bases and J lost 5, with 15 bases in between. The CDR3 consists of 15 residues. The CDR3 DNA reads TGTGCCAGCAGTTACGCGGCAGACAAAGGGGAGACCCAGTACTTC. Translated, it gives CASSYAADKGETQYF.

The CDR3 DNA follows: TGCGCCAGCAGCTGGACAGCGGGAGAGGGCAACATTCAGTACTTC. Translating it yields CASSWTAGEGNIQYF. The rearrangement links TRBV5-1 to TRBJ2-4; 8 bases match TRBD2. The trim removed 3 bases at V and 7 bases at J, leaving 9 bases unmatched. From germline, CDR1 is SGHRS and CDR2 YFSETQ. The CDR3 length is 15 residues.

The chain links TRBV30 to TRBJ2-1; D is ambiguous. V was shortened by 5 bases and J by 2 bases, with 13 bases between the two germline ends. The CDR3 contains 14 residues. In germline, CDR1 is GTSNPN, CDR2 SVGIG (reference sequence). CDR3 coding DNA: TGTGCCTGGTATAATAGTGGCACCTACAATGAGCAGTTCTTC. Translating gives CAWYNSGTYNEQFF.

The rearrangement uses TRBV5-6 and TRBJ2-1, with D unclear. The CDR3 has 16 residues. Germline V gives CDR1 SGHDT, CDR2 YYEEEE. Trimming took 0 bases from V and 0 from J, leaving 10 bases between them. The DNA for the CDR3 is TGTGCCAGCAGCTTGGTCTTCCGGAGCTCCTACAATGAGCAGTTCTTC. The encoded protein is CASSLVFRSSYNEQFF.

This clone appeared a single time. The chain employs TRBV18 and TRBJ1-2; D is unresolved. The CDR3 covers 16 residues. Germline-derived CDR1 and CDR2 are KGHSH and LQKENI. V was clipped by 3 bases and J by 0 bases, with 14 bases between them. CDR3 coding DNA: TGTGCCAGCTCACCCCTGGGAGAGCAGTCTAACTATGGCTACACCTTC. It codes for CASSPLGEQSNYGYTF.

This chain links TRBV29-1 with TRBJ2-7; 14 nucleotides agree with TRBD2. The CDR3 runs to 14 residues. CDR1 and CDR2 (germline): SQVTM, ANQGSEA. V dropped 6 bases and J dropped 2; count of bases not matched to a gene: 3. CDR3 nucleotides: TGCAGCGTGGGGACTAGCGGGGGACCCTACGAGCAGTACTTC. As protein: CSVGTSGGPYEQYF.

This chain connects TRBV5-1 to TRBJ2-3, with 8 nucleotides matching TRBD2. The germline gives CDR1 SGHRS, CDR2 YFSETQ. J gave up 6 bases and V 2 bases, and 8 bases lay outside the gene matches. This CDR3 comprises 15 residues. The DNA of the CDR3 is TGCGCCAGCAGCTTCTCAGTCGGGGGGGACGATACGCAGTATTTT. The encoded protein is CASSFSVGGDDTQYF.

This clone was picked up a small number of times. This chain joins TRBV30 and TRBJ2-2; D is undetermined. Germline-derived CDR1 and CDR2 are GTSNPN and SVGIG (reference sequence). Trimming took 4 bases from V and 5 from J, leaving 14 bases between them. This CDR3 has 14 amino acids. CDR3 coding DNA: TGTGCCTGGAATCGTGGTAGTAGAACCGGGGAGCTGTTTTTT. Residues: CAWNRGSRTGELFF.

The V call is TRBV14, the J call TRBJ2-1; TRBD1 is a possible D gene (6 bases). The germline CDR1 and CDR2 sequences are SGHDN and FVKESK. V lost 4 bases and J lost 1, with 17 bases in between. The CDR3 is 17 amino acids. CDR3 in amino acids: CASSPLGARGSYNEQFF. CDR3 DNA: TGTGCCAGCAGCCCATTGGGGGCGAGGGGTTCCTACAATGAGCAGTTCTTC.

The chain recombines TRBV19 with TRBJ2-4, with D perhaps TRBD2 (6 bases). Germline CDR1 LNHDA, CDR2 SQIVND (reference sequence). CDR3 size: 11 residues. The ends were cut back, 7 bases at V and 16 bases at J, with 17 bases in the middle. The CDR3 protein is CASTIAGLIYF. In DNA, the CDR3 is TGTGCCAGTACCATTGCCGGACTAATCTACTTC.

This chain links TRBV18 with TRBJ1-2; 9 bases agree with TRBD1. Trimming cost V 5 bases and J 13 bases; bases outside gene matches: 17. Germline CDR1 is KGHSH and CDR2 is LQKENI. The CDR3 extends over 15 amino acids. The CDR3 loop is CASSSGPGQGTSGTF. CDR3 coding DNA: TGTGCCAGCTCATCGGGACCGGGACAGGGAACTTCGGGCACCTTC.

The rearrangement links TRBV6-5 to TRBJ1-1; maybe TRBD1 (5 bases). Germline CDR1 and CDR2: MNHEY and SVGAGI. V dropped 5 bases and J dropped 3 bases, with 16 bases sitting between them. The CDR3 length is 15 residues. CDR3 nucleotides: TGTGCCAGCAGTCCCAGAACCGACAGACACACTGAAGCTTTCTTT. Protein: CASSPRTDRHTEAFF.

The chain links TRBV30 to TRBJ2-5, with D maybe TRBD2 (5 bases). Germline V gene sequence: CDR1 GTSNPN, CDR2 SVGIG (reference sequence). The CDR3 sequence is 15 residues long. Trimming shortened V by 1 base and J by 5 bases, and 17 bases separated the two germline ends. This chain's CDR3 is CAWSEQRMMRETQYF. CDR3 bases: TGTGCCTGGAGTGAGCAGCGGATGATGAGGGAGACCCAGTACTTC. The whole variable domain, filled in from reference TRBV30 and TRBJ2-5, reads SQTIHQWPATLVQPVGSPLSLECTVEGTSNPNLYWYRQAAGRGLQLLFYSVGIGQISSEVPQNLSASRPQDRQFILSSKKLLLSDSGFYLCAWSEQRMMRETQYFGPGTRLLVL.

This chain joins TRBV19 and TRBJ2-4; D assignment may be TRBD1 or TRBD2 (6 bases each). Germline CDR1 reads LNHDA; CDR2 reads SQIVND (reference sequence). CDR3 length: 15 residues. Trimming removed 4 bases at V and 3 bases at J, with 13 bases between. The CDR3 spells CASSRVGGSKNIQYF. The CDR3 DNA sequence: TGTGCCAGTAGTAGGGTCGGGGGCAGCAAAAACATTCAGTACTTC.

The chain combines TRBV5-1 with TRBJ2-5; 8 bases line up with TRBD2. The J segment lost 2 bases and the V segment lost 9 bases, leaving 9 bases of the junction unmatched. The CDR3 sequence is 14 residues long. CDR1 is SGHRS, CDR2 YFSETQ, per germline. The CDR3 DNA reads TGCGCCACGGGGGCGGGAGGTCCTCAAGAGACCCAGTACTTC. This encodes CATGAGGPQETQYF.

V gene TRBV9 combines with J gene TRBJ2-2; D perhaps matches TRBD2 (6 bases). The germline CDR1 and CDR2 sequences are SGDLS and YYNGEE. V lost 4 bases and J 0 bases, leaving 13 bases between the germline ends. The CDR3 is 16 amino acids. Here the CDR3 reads CASSPGWGANTGELFF. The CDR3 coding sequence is TGTGCCAGCAGCCCGGGTTGGGGGGCGAACACCGGGGAGCTGTTTTTT.

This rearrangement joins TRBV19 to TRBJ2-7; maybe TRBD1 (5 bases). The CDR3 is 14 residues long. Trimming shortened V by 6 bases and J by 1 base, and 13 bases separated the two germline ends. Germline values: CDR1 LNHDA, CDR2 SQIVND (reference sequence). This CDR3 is CASSPMAGSYEQYF. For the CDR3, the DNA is TGTGCCAGTAGCCCCATGGCAGGGTCCTACGAGCAGTACTTC.